The source of this TCR beta chain is a study of monozygotic twins with inflammatory bowel disease. Study conclusions and caveats: Researchers report that IBD patients shared fewer clonotypes with others than healthy twins, especially amid disease activity.

A note on this clonotype: What it recognizes is unknown.

CDR1 MDHEN and CDR2 SYDVKM come from the germline V gene. The CDR3 sequence is 13 residues long. Making cDNA involved eight separate reactions per sample. TCRalpha and TCRbeta cDNA went through two nested PCRs of approximately 16 and 10 cycles. One entry per CDR3 protein, without DNA, is what TCRdb gives after re-calling the 5' RACE reads. The sample has 300,000 to 400,000 distinct CDR3 sequences; the top ten hold 2% to 2.5%. This clonotype originated in a human donor with ulcerative colitis or Crohn's disease, or a healthy co-twin of an affected twin (not recorded which). V and J are TRBV28 and TRBJ1-2. Sequencing input: blood. CDR3 residues: CASSPTLAYGYTF.